This T cell receptor (beta chain) stems from a study of blood T cell repertoires in COVID-19. Study-level information: The origin of the acute and convalescent COVID-19 samples was the United States, Italy and Spain.

The CDR3 is 16 amino acids. V was cut by 1 base and J by 2 bases, with 15 bases left in between. Germline lookup yields CDR1 LGHNA and CDR2 YSLEER. Only one count was recorded for this clone. Repertoires were generated with immunoSEQ multiplex PCR, while TCRdb's copy carries only in-frame clones and drops some. Of around 27,000 clones in the sample, 83% were seen once. The chain combines TRBV4-3 with TRBJ2-7, with D possibly being TRBD1 (6 bases). The sample was peripheral blood. The TCR originated in a human donor in a cohort sampled during active COVID-19. The DNA for the CDR3 is TGCGCCAGCAGCCAAGTTTCAGGGGCCCTAACCTACGAGCAGTACTTC. Protein product: CASSQVSGALTYEQYF.